This T cell receptor (beta chain) was sequenced for a study of vaccination and CD4 T cells after COVID-19. J gave up 6 bases and V 6 bases, and 7 bases lay outside the gene matches. The germline V gene encodes CDR1 MNHNS and CDR2 SASEGT. The CDR3 has 13 residues. With the Oncomine TCR Beta short-read assay, DNA from cultured CD4+ T cells was sequenced. From cultured CD4+ T cells, genomic DNA was extracted. TCRdb passed the PCR reads through MiXCR, listing each CDR3 protein once. The sample carries about 9,600 distinct CDR3 sequences, 25% to 35% recorded once. Treatment in this sample: 10-day PBMC culture with coronavirus spike peptide pools or control peptides (ViraFEST assay). CD4+ T-cell collection from the unexposed donor predated the COVID-19 pandemic (2011-2018). It was with about 9.5 IU/ml IL-2 and around 10 ug/ml peptide pools that about 2 million PBMCs per well were cultured. As regards this clonotype: Its antigen is unknown.

The receptor's source is a human donor in good health. This chain joins TRBV6-1 and TRBJ1-2; 7 positions agree with TRBD1. The sample taken for sequencing was CD4+ T cells from blood, cultured in vitro. In DNA form, the CDR3 reads TGTGCCAGCAGGAACACAGGGGCCCATGGCTACACCTTC. It yields the protein CASRNTGAHGYTF.